The clone carrying this T cell receptor (beta chain) was recorded many times. Its antigen is currently unknown. The method was immunoSEQ multiplex PCR; TCRdb's version includes in-frame clones alone and lacks a portion of them. The repertoire consists of over 20,000 clones, none detected only once. The sample comes from a study of T cells after posttransplantation cyclophosphamide. Whole-study findings and limits: Later blood repertoires were often dominated by clones from the donor CD8+ memory compartment.

This TCR was recovered from a man aged 45-65 years in good health, CMV-negative, and a related stem cell transplant donor. What was sequenced was PBMCs.

CDR3 residues: CASSATASYEQYF. CDR3 nucleotides: TGTGCCAGCAGCGCGACAGCTTCCTACGAGCAGTACTTC. The chain couples TRBV5-4 to TRBJ2-7; D might be TRBD1 (5 bases). V dropped 4 bases and J dropped 1 base, with 9 bases sitting between them. CDR1 and CDR2 (germline): SGHNT, YYREEE (reference sequence). The CDR3 runs 13 residues.